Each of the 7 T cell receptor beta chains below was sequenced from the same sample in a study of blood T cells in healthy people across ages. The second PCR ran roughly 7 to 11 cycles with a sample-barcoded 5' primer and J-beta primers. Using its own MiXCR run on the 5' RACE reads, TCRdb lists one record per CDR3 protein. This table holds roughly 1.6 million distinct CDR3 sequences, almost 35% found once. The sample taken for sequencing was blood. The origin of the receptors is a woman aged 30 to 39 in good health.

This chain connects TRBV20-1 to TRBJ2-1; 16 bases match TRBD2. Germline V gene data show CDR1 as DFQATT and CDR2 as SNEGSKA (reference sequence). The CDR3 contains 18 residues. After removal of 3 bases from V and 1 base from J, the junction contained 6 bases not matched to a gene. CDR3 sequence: CSARSGLAGGLSYNEQFF. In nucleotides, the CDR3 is TGCAGTGCTAGGTCGGGACTAGCGGGGGGGTTGTCCTACAATGAGCAGTTCTTC.

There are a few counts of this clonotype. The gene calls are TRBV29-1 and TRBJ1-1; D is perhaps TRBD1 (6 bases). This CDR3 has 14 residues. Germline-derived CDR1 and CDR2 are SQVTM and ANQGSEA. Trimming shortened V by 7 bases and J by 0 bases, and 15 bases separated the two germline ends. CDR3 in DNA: TGCAGCGGTAGCCCGCAGGGGATGAACACTGAAGCTTTCTTT. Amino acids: CSGSPQGMNTEAFF.

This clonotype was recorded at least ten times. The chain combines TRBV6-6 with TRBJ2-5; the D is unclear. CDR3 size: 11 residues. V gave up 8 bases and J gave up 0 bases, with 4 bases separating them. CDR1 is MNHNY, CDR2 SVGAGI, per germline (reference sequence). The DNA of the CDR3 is TGTGCCAGCTTAGACCAAGAGACCCAGTACTTC. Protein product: CASLDQETQYF.

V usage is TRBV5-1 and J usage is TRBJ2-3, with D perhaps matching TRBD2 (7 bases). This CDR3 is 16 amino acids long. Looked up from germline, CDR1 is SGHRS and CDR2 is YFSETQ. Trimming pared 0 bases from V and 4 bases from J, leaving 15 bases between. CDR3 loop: CASSLEGGGFADTQYF. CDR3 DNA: TGCGCCAGCAGCTTGGAGGGGGGGGGCTTCGCAGATACGCAGTATTTT.

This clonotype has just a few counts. For the CDR3, the DNA is TGCAGTGCTAGAGCCAAGACAGGGATAAAGGGCACTGAAGCTTTCTTT. It translates to CSARAKTGIKGTEAFF. The chain links TRBV20-1 to TRBJ1-1; 7 bases are shared with TRBD1. Trimming at V came to 1 base and at J to 4 bases, leaving 12 bases not matched to a gene. The germline CDR1 and CDR2 sequences are DFQATT and SNEGSKA (reference sequence). The CDR3 has 16 residues.

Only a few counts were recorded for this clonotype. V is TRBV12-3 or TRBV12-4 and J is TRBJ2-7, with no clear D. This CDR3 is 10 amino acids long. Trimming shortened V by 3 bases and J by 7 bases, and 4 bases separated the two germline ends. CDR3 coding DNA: TGTGCCAGCAGTTTTGGTGAGCAGTACTTC. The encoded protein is CASSFGEQYF.

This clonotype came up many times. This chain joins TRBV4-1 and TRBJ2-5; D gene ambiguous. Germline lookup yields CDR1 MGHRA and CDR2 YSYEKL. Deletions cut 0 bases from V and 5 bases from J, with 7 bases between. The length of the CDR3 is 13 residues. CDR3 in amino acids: CASSQEARETQYF. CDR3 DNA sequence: TGCGCCAGCAGCCAAGAGGCCAGGGAGACCCAGTACTTC.